This T cell receptor (beta chain) was recorded in a study of T cells in localized non-small cell lung cancer. Study results and limitations: Among the tissues sampled, uninvolved adjacent lung had the highest T cell clonality, above tumor. A median of roughly 55 of the top 100 tumor clones appeared in adjacent lung, which was paired and uninvolved.

Comment on this clone: No antigen is known for it.

The V end lost 5 bases, the J end lost 8 bases, and 12 bases lay between the germline ends. This CDR3 region has 12 residues. The germline gives CDR1 SGHTA, CDR2 FQGNSA. TCRdb's copy holds only in-frame clones and misses some; the assay was immunoSEQ multiplex PCR. Here the sample spans approximately 46,000 clones, 65% to 90% being singletons. The sequences come from peripheral blood mononuclear cells, collected before any cancer treatment. This clonotype was sampled from a man aged 35 to 70 with stage III lung adenocarcinoma. The V and J genes are TRBV7-2 and TRBJ1-2; D not resolved. The CDR3 sequence is CASSARSDGYTF. CDR3 bases: TGTGCCAGCAGCGCCCGGTCCGACGGCTACACCTTC.